Each of the 23 T cell receptor beta chains below was sequenced from the same sample in a study of cytomegalovirus exposure and HLA in healthy donors. The primer mix had 60 Vbeta and 13 Jbeta primers. Clones were sequenced by immunoSEQ multiplex PCR, and TCRdb holds only the in-frame ones, with some missing. The table includes more than 130,000 clones, around 80% detected once. Sequences were obtained from PBMCs. These receptors originate from a man aged 40-49 years in good health and CMV-seropositive.

This rearrangement joins TRBV6-1 to TRBJ1-2; D possibly corresponds to TRBD1 (6 bases). Between the trimmed V and J ends, which lost 2 bases and 4 bases, there was a span of 17 bases. This CDR3 spans 16 amino acids. Germline V lookup: CDR1 MNHNS, CDR2 SASEGT. CDR3: CASSECSWTASYGYTF. CDR3 sequence (DNA): TGTGCCAGCAGTGAATGCTCTTGGACAGCTTCCTATGGCTACACCTTC.

The chain carries TRBV6-5 and TRBJ2-1; tentative D call: TRBD1 (5 bases). Trimming left V 4 bases short and J 9 bases short, with 13 bases between. The CDR3 is made up of 13 amino acids. Germline V gene lookup returns CDR1 MNHEY and CDR2 SVGAGI. CDR3 in amino acids: CASSWSGPSEQFF. CDR3 DNA sequence: TGTGCCAGCAGTTGGTCAGGGCCTAGTGAGCAGTTCTTC.

The chain uses TRBV4-3 and TRBJ1-2, with D unclear. Germline CDR1 is LGHNA and CDR2 is YSLEER. Trimming pared 2 bases from V and 5 bases from J, leaving 21 bases between. This CDR3 has 17 amino acids. The DNA of the CDR3 is TGCGCCAGCAGCCAATTCACAGCTATTAGGGAGAGGTATGGCTACACCTTC. Protein sequence: CASSQFTAIRERYGYTF.

This clone appeared a single time. The CDR3 spells CASTQQGASTEAFF. DNA of the CDR3: TGTGCCAGCACACAACAGGGGGCGAGCACTGAAGCTTTCTTT. The rearrangement links TRBV7-9 to TRBJ1-1; the match to TRBD1 covers 9 bases. Germline assignment: CDR1 SEHNR and CDR2 FQNEAQ (reference sequence). This CDR3 is built from 14 residues. After removal of 7 bases from V and 4 bases from J, the junction contained 7 bases not matched to a gene.

V gene TRBV7-2 combines with J gene TRBJ1-1, with D maybe TRBD1 (5 bases). Trimming shortened V by 5 bases and J by 1 base, and 11 bases separated the two germline ends. The CDR3 is 14 residues long. Germline CDR1 SGHTA, CDR2 FQGNSA. CDR3 in amino acids: CASSRGQANTEAFF. The CDR3 DNA sequence: TGTGCCAGCAGCCGCGGACAAGCGAACACTGAAGCTTTCTTT.

The rearrangement uses TRBV5-1 and TRBJ2-7, with 9 bases fitting TRBD1. The V gene's germline CDR1 is SGHRS and CDR2 YFSETQ. V was clipped by 4 bases and J by 5 bases; unmatched bases: 10. The CDR3 has 15 amino acids. The CDR3 loop is CASSVGTGYIDEQYF. The CDR3 DNA reads as TGCGCCAGCAGCGTTGGGACAGGGTATATCGACGAGCAGTACTTC.

This clone was seen a few times. J is TRBJ1-2 and V is TRBV11-3; D call uncertain. Germline assignment: CDR1 SGHNT and CDR2 YENEEA. V lost 1 base and J lost 4, with 7 bases in between. The CDR3 spans 13 residues. The CDR3 sequence is CASSLGQIYGYTF. In nucleotides, the CDR3 is TGTGCCAGCAGCTTAGGGCAGATCTATGGCTACACCTTC.

This chain joins TRBV7-9 and TRBJ2-7; TRBD1 matches at 9 bases. The V segment lost 1 base and the J segment 12 bases; nucleotides outside the gene matches: 1. Looked up from germline, CDR1 is SEHNR and CDR2 is FQNEAQ (reference sequence). The CDR3 loop spans 11 amino acids. CDR3 region: CASSLGQGVYF. CDR3 DNA sequence: TGTGCCAGCAGCTTAGGACAGGGGGTGTACTTC.

The genes are TRBV5-1 and TRBJ2-3, with a possible D match to TRBD1 (6 bases). The CDR3 spans 14 residues. Germline values: CDR1 SGHRS, CDR2 YFSETQ. Trimming removed 3 bases from V and 3 bases from J, with 11 bases in between. The DNA for the CDR3 is TGCGCCAGCAGCTCCACAGGGAGAACAGATACGCAGTATTTT. Protein: CASSSTGRTDTQYF.

The rearrangement joins TRBV2 to TRBJ2-1; 9 bases are a match to TRBD1. The CDR3 is 15 residues long. V was clipped by 4 bases and J by 1 base; unmatched bases: 2. CDR1 is SNHLY, CDR2 FYNNEI, per germline. CDR3 nucleotides: TGTGCCAGCAGTGTGGGACAGGGTTCCTACAATGAGCAGTTCTTC. It yields the protein CASSVGQGSYNEQFF.

The chain uses TRBV7-8 and TRBJ2-1; D is perhaps TRBD2 (5 bases). Trimming stripped 7 bases from V and 0 bases from J, with 19 bases between. There are 17 residues in the CDR3. Germline V lookup: CDR1 SGHVS, CDR2 FQNEAQ. The CDR3 spells CASTKDPSGSSYNEQFF. The CDR3 region has the DNA TGTGCCAGCACCAAAGACCCGAGTGGGAGCTCCTACAATGAGCAGTTCTTC.

Worth noting for this clone: Other nucleotide sequences in the sample specify the same CDR3. The rearrangement joins TRBV28 to TRBJ1-5; 12 bases agree with TRBD1. Germline V CDR1 and CDR2: MDHEN, SYDVKM. This CDR3 has 14 residues. The J segment lost 5 bases and the V segment lost 9 bases, leaving 5 bases of the junction unmatched. The CDR3 region has the DNA TGTGCCAGTACCCGGGACAGGGGGCATCAGCCCCAGCATTTT. It yields the protein CASTRDRGHQPQHF.

This chain uses TRBV5-1 with TRBJ1-1; 7 bases map to TRBD1. The trim removed 4 bases at V and 4 bases at J, leaving 10 bases unmatched. From germline, CDR1 is SGHRS and CDR2 YFSETQ. The CDR3 extends over 15 amino acids. The CDR3 nucleotides read TGCGCCAGCAGCGCCCGGGAGGGGGCCAGCACTGAAGCTTTCTTT. It translates to CASSAREGASTEAFF.

The chain joins TRBV4-2 to TRBJ2-1, with TRBD2 matching 10 bases. CDR1 LGHNA and CDR2 YNFKEQ come from the germline V gene. The CDR3 sequence is 17 residues long. Unmatched junction bases numbered 7, after V lost 3 bases and J lost 2 bases. The DNA of the CDR3 is TGTGCCAGCAGCCAGGGGGGACTAGCGCAAACCTACAATGAGCAGTTCTTC. Protein sequence: CASSQGGLAQTYNEQFF.

In this sample, this clone turned up a few times. The gene calls are TRBV4-1 and TRBJ2-3, with D possibly being TRBD2 (5 bases). Trimming cost V 0 bases and J 1 base, with 14 bases left between them. This CDR3 contains 17 residues. Germline assignment: CDR1 MGHRA and CDR2 YSYEKL. DNA for the CDR3: TGCGCCAGCAGCCAAGATCTTCGGGGTTGGGGCACAGATACGCAGTATTTT. This translates into CASSQDLRGWGTDTQYF.

This sequence joins TRBV27 and TRBJ2-3; D gene uncertain. V was clipped by 6 bases and J by 2 bases, with 9 bases between them. Looked up from germline, CDR1 is MNHEY and CDR2 is SMNVEV (reference sequence). The CDR3 contains 13 residues. CDR3 in amino acids: CASSRGYTDTQYF. The CDR3 DNA reads TGTGCCAGCAGCCGAGGTTACACAGATACGCAGTATTTT.

The V call is TRBV5-4, the J call TRBJ1-1; 10 bases fit TRBD1. With 5 bases clipped from V and 10 bases from J, the junction kept 8 bases outside the gene matches. The CDR3 covers 13 residues. Germline CDR1 and CDR2: SGHNT and YYREEE (reference sequence). The CDR3 loop is CASSPGGTGVAFF. Here the CDR3 DNA reads TGTGCCAGCAGTCCCGGGGGGACAGGGGTAGCTTTCTTT.

The chain employs TRBV9 and TRBJ2-3; D is undetermined. With 4 bases removed from V and 3 bases from J, the gap between germline ends came to 12 bases. The CDR3 sequence is 14 residues long. In germline, CDR1 is SGDLS, CDR2 YYNGEE. CDR3 nucleotides: TGTGCCAGCAGCCTCTCGACTGCTACAGATACGCAGTATTTT. Its translation is CASSLSTATDTQYF.

J is TRBJ1-4 and V is TRBV29-1; 7 nucleotides align to TRBD1. The J segment lost 5 bases and the V segment lost 7 bases, leaving 28 bases of the junction unmatched. This CDR3 comprises 20 residues. Germline values: CDR1 SQVTM, CDR2 ANQGSEA. The CDR3 is CSAPSHKGTEVELRNEKLFF. The CDR3 DNA is TGCAGCGCCCCCTCTCATAAGGGGACAGAGGTGGAGCTGCGAAATGAAAAACTGTTTTTT. The full variable domain, its missing parts supplied by reference TRBV29-1 and TRBJ1-4, is SAVISQKPSRDICQRGTSLTIQCQVDSQVTMMFWYRQQPGQSLTLIATANQGSEATYESGFVIDKFPISRPNLTFSTLTVSNMSPEDSSIYLCSAPSHKGTEVELRNEKLFFGSGTQLSVL.

The gene calls are TRBV6-5 and TRBJ1-6; TRBD1 agrees at 7 bases. V trimming: 0 bases; J trimming: 7 bases; junction bases outside the gene matches: 6. The CDR3 is made up of 16 amino acids. CDR1 is MNHEY, CDR2 SVGAGI, per germline. CDR3 region: CASSYSTTGSNSPLHF. The CDR3 DNA is TGTGCCAGCAGTTACTCGACGACAGGGAGCAATTCACCCCTCCACTTT.

The V and J genes are TRBV11-1 and TRBJ2-5; perhaps TRBD2 as D (5 bases). The CDR3 is made up of 14 amino acids. The ends were cut back, 6 bases at V and 1 base at J, with 12 bases in the middle. Looked up from germline, CDR1 is SGHAT and CDR2 is FQDESV (reference sequence). The CDR3 spells CASSPESGQETQYF. CDR3 in DNA: TGTGCCAGCAGTCCCGAGAGCGGCCAAGAGACCCAGTACTTC.

The rearrangement uses TRBV4-3 and TRBJ1-1; 8 bases fit TRBD1. Germline CDR1 is LGHNA and CDR2 is YSLEER. The CDR3 consists of 17 residues. With 1 base clipped from V and 1 base from J, the junction kept 8 bases outside the gene matches. CDR3: CASSQVRGLAPNTEAFF. CDR3 bases: TGCGCCAGCAGCCAAGTCAGGGGGCTAGCACCGAACACTGAAGCTTTCTTT.

This chain joins TRBV5-8 and TRBJ2-7; 7 positions agree with TRBD1. The CDR3 spans 13 residues. V lost 3 bases and J lost 7; bases outside the gene matches: 7. CDR1 is SGHTS and CDR2 is YDEGEE in the germline V gene. In DNA, the CDR3 is TGTGCCAGCAGCTACAGGGGATTTGGTGAGCAGTACTTC. Translated, it gives CASSYRGFGEQYF. Supplemented by reference TRBV5-8 and TRBJ2-7, the full variable domain reads EAGVTQSPTHLIKTRGQQATLRCSPISGHTSVYWYQQALGLGLQFLLWYDEGEERNRGNFPPRFSGRQFPNYSSELNVNALELEDSALYLCASSYRGFGEQYFGPGTRLTVT.